A selection of T cell receptor beta chains follows, all from one sample in a study of post-analysis software for immune sequencing data. Via MiXCR, TCRdb re-called the PCR reads, giving one row per CDR3 protein. Seen here are 600,000 to 750,000 distinct CDR3 sequences, more than 50% observed once, and the top ten hold about 11%. The sample consisted of blood. The source of these receptors is a girl aged 2-10 years with multiple sclerosis. The CDR3 runs from the conserved cysteine through the conserved F or W. The D gene is left open where the match is weak. Only part of the rows carry a size: once, few, many, or a class if the clone is expanded.

NA NA TRBJ2-1 TRBV25-1 TGTGCCAGCAGTGTGTGGGACTACAATGAGCAGTTCTTC CASSVWDYNEQFF
NA NA TRBJ2-7 TRBV10-2 TGCGCCAGCAGGGGGCCGGGGGGCGCGTACGAGCAGTACTTC CASRGPGGAYEQYF
TRBD2 NA TRBJ2-1 TRBV5-1 TGCGCCAGCAGCTTCGGGGGTAGCGGGATCCATGAGCAGTTCTTC CASSFGGSGIHEQFF
TRBD1 NA TRBJ1-4 TRBV10-3 TGTGCCTCCGAGCCCGGACAGGGCAGCGAAAAACTGTTTTTT CASEPGQGSEKLFF
NA NA TRBJ2-7 TRBV4-2 TGTGCCAGCAGCCAAGATGAGTTCTCCTACGAGCAGTACTTC CASSQDEFSYEQYF
NA NA TRBJ1-1 TRBV12-3/TRBV12-4 TGTGCCAGCAGTCGTCCGGGACAAGAAGCTTTCTTT CASSRPGQEAFF
NA few TRBJ2-4 TRBV20-1 TGCAGTGCTAGAGACAGGGGTAACATTCAGTACTTC CSARDRGNIQYF
TRBD1 NA TRBJ2-1 TRBV5-6 TGTGCCAGCAGCTTTTGGACAGGGAATGAGCAGTTCTTC CASSFWTGNEQFF
NA NA TRBJ2-3 TRBV7-2 TGTGCCAGCAGCTTATTATCCGGGGCAGATACGCAGTATTTT CASSLLSGADTQYF
NA NA TRBJ1-4 TRBV5-1 TGCGCCAGCAGCTTCGCCGAGGATGAAAAACTGTTTTTT CASSFAEDEKLFF
NA NA TRBJ2-5 TRBV20-1 TGCAGTGCTAGGCGGGAAAGGACTGATGAAGAGACCCAGTACTTC CSARRERTDEETQYF
NA NA TRBJ1-1 TRBV7-2 TGTGCCAGCAGCTGGGGGGGCAGGAACACTGAAGCTTTCTTT CASSWGGRNTEAFF
NA few TRBJ2-5 TRBV11-1 TGTGCCAGCAGCTCGGGCGGGACTCGAAAGACCCAGTACTTC CASSSGGTRKTQYF
NA NA TRBJ2-3 TRBV3-1 TGTGCCAGCAGCCCCGTCCTTACCGTGGTTGTTCGGCGGAGGGGCGGCACAGATACGCAGTATTTT CASSPVLTVVVRRRGGTDTQYF
TRBD2 few TRBJ2-7 TRBV20-1 TGCAGTGCTAGAGATTCCGGGGGGGTGAACGAGCAGTACTTC CSARDSGGVNEQYF
NA NA TRBJ2-7 TRBV6-6 TGTGCCAGCAGTACGGAGGTCGCACATAGTTACGAGCAGTACTTC CASSTEVAHSYEQYF
NA NA TRBJ2-1 TRBV4-2 TGTGCCAGCAGCCACGAAGAGAAAAGTGAGCAGTTCTTC CASSHEEKSEQFF
TRBD2 NA TRBJ2-3 TRBV6-1 TGTGCCAGCAGCTGGGACTACGATACGCAGTATTTT CASSWDYDTQYF
TRBD1 NA TRBJ2-7 TRBV12-3/TRBV12-4 TGTGCCAGCATTCAAGGACAGGGGGCTGGCTACGAGCAGTACTTC CASIQGQGAGYEQYF
NA NA TRBJ2-1 TRBV4-1 TGCGCCAGCAGCCAGGCGGATGGGACTGCAAGCAATGAGCAGTTCTTC CASSQADGTASNEQFF
NA NA TRBJ2-7 TRBV20-1 TGCAGTGTACTCAAGCGAGAGACCTACGAGCAGTACTTC CSVLKRETYEQYF
TRBD2 few TRBJ2-1 TRBV29-1 TGCAGCGTTGAAGGTAGCGGGGCAATCAATGAGCAGTTCTTC CSVEGSGAINEQFF
NA NA TRBJ2-1 TRBV12-3/TRBV12-4 TGTGCCAGCAGTGGGATTGCCCCGGGCAATGAGCAGTTCTTC CASSGIAPGNEQFF
NA NA TRBJ1-2 TRBV6-5 TGTGCCAGCAGTCCCGCACAGACGGGCTATGGCTACACCTTC CASSPAQTGYGYTF
NA few TRBJ2-5 TRBV13 TGTGCCAGCAGCCCCGACTTGGGAGAGACCCAGTACTTC CASSPDLGETQYF
TRBD2 NA TRBJ2-3 TRBV27 TGTGCCAGCGGAAGTTTAGGGGAGGGGGATACGCAGTATTTT CASGSLGEGDTQYF